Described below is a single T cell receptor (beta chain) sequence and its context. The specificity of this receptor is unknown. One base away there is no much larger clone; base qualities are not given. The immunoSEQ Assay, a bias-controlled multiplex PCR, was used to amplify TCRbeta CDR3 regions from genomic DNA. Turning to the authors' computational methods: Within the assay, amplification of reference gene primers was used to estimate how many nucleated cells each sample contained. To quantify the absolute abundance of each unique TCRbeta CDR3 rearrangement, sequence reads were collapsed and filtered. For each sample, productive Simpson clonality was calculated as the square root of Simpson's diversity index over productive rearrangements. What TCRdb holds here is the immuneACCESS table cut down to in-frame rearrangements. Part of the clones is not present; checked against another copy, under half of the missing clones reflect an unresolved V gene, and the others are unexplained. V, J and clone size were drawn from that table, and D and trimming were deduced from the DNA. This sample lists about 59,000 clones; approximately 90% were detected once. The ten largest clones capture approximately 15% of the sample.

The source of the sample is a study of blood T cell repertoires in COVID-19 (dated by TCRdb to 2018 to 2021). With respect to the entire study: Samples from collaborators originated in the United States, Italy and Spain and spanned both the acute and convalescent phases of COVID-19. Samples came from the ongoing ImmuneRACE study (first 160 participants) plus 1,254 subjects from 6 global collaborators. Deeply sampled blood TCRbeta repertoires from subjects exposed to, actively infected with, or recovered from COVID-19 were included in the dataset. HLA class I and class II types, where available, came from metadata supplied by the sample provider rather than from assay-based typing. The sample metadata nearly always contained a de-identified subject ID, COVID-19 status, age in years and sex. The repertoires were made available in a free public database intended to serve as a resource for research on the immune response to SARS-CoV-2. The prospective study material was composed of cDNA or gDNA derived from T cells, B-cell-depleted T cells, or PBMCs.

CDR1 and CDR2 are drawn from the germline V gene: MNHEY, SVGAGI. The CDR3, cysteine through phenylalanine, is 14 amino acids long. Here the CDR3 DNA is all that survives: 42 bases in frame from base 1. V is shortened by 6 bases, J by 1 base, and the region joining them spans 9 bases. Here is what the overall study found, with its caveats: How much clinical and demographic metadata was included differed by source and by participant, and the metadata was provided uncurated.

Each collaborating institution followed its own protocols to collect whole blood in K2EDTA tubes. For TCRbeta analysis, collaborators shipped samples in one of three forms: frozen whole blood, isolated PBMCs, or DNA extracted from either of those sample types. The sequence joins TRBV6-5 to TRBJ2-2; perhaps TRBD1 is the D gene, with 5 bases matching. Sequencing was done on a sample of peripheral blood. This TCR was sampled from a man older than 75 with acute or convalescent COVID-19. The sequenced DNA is TGTGCCAGCAGACCCGACAGGAACACCGGGGAGCTGTTTTTT. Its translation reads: CASRPDRNTGELFF.